Following are 17 T cell receptor beta chains from one sample sequenced in a study of graft-versus-host responses after intestinal transplantation. Their target antigens are unknown. Measured with immunoSEQ multiplex PCR; TCRdb has only the in-frame clones, and not every one. The data hold 50,000 to 55,000 clones, with 89% observed a single time. The sample in question was unstimulated CD4+ T cells sorted from spleen or lymph node cells, obtained before transplant. The receptors were gathered from a human donor who was the organ donor for an intestinal transplant.

The chain carries TRBV23-1 and TRBJ1-1, with 8 bases that match TRBD1. TRBV23-1 is an ORF for which the function is uncertain. Trimming cost V 4 bases and J 0 bases; bases outside gene matches: 10. The CDR3 has 17 residues. CDR3 sequence: CASSRRGQGALNTEAFF. The CDR3 nucleotides are TGCGCCAGCAGTCGGAGAGGGCAGGGGGCTCTGAACACTGAAGCTTTCTTT.

The table lists this clone with a few counts. Here the CDR3 reads CASSQGAGTTLGHEQYF. CDR3 nucleotides: TGCGCCAGCAGCCAGGGAGCCGGGACAACGCTAGGCCACGAGCAGTACTTC. The chain couples TRBV4-1 to TRBJ2-7; a possible D gene is TRBD1 (6 bases). CDR3 length: 17 residues. V dropped 3 bases and J dropped 5 bases, with 23 bases sitting between them. Germline V gives CDR1 MGHRA, CDR2 YSYEKL.

The CDR3 nucleotides read TGTGCCAGCAACCAGGAAGAGACCCAGTACTTC. Translation: CASNQEETQYF. The rearrangement links TRBV2 to TRBJ2-5; D remains unclear. V lost 7 bases to trimming and J lost 3 bases, with 6 bases between them. In germline, CDR1 is SNHLY, CDR2 FYNNEI. The CDR3 is 11 amino acids.

The chain uses TRBV29-1 and TRBJ2-7; 14 nucleotides match TRBD2. With V trimmed by 6 bases and J by 7 bases, 8 bases remained unmatched. The CDR3 consists of 14 residues. Germline V lookup: CDR1 SQVTM, CDR2 ANQGSEA. The CDR3 sequence: CSVGTSGSGGEQYF. The CDR3 DNA reads as TGCAGCGTCGGGACTAGCGGGAGCGGGGGTGAGCAGTACTTC.

The chain uses TRBV27 and TRBJ2-1; the match to TRBD2 covers 12 bases. This CDR3 is 16 amino acids long. Germline CDR1 reads MNHEY; CDR2 reads SMNVEV (reference sequence). The junction had 9 bases not matched to a gene; V was cut back by 6 bases and J by 6 bases. CDR3 DNA sequence: TGTGCCAGCAGAGTCCCCACTAGCGGGAGGTTCAATGAGCAGTTCTTC. It translates to CASRVPTSGRFNEQFF.

The chain joins TRBV13 to TRBJ1-6; D is ambiguous. The CDR3 is 13 amino acids. CDR1 is PRHDT and CDR2 is FYEKMQ in the germline V gene (reference sequence). Trimming shortened V by 6 bases and J by 5 bases, and 8 bases separated the two germline ends. The CDR3 here is CASRRHDNSPLHF. Written as DNA, the CDR3 is TGTGCCAGCAGGAGGCACGATAATTCACCCCTCCACTTT.

This sequence joins TRBV29-1 and TRBJ1-2; D is unresolved. Trimming removed 5 bases at V and 10 bases at J, with 17 bases between. Germline values: CDR1 SQVTM, CDR2 ANQGSEA. The CDR3 totals 12 residues. CDR3 protein: CSVSEERTLYTF. The CDR3 nucleotides are TGCAGCGTTTCCGAGGAGCGCACGCTCTACACCTTC.

The chain is built from TRBV20-1 and TRBJ2-7; D is possibly TRBD1 (5 bases). V was pared by 5 bases and J by 13 bases, with 15 bases between. Per germline, CDR1 DFQATT and CDR2 SNEGSKA (reference sequence). This CDR3 region has 10 residues. This CDR3 reads CSAPSTERYF. The CDR3 DNA reads as TGCAGTGCTCCTTCGACAGAGAGATACTTC.

The V call is TRBV2, the J call TRBJ1-5; the D gene is possibly TRBD1 (5 bases). The CDR3 covers 11 residues. V gave up 3 bases and J gave up 10 bases, with 7 bases separating them. Germline loops: CDR1 SNHLY, CDR2 FYNNEI. The CDR3 reads CASSEGGPQHF. CDR3 DNA: TGTGCCAGCAGTGAGGGGGGTCCCCAGCATTTT.

The genes are TRBV9 and TRBJ2-1; TRBD2 agrees at 7 bases. This CDR3 has 17 amino acids. Germline loops: CDR1 SGDLS, CDR2 YYNGEE. V gave up 0 bases and J gave up 9 bases; unmatched junction bases: 15. The CDR3 region is CASSVAGGGFLVSEQFF. The CDR3 DNA reads TGTGCCAGCAGCGTAGCTGGGGGGGGGTTTCTAGTTAGTGAGCAGTTCTTC.

V is TRBV29-1 and J is TRBJ1-5; D is possibly TRBD1 (5 bases). The CDR3 runs 13 residues. Germline V CDR1 and CDR2: SQVTM, ANQGSEA. Trimming took off 4 bases at V and 5 bases at J, with 12 bases between the two ends. In DNA, the CDR3 is TGCAGCGTTGTGGGCTCAGGGCATCAGCCCCAGCATTTT. Translation gives CSVVGSGHQPQHF.

In its sample, this clone was seen a few times. The chain combines TRBV2 with TRBJ2-7; 10 bases match TRBD1. CDR3 size: 14 residues. V lost 3 bases to trimming and J lost 1 base; unmatched junction nucleotides: 0. The germline CDR1 and CDR2 sequences are SNHLY and FYNNEI. The CDR3 sequence is CASSEDRGSYEQYF. CDR3 bases: TGTGCCAGCAGTGAGGACAGGGGGTCCTACGAGCAGTACTTC.

V is TRBV5-6 and J is TRBJ2-5; TRBD2 aligns across 7 bases. This CDR3 contains 15 residues. Trimming at V came to 4 bases and at J to 6 bases, leaving 12 bases not matched to a gene. Germline lookup yields CDR1 SGHDT and CDR2 YYEEEE. DNA of the CDR3: TGTGCCAGCAGCCCTTCGGGGAGGGCTGGTAAGACCCAGTACTTC. Translated, it gives CASSPSGRAGKTQYF.

V usage is TRBV6-1 and J usage is TRBJ2-2, with D possibly being TRBD2 (7 bases). CDR3 length equals 15 residues. Germline-derived CDR1 and CDR2 are MNHNS and SASEGT. V was trimmed by 1 base and J by 6 bases, leaving 12 bases between them. In nucleotides, the CDR3 is TGTGCCAGCAGTGAAGAGGGGGGAGGGGCCGGGGAGCTGTTTTTT. Protein sequence: CASSEEGGGAGELFF.

The V gene is TRBV28, the J gene TRBJ2-5; 7 nucleotides align to TRBD1. The ends lost 3 bases at V and 5 bases at J; junction bases unmatched: 9. The CDR3 has 15 residues. CDR1 is MDHEN and CDR2 is SYDVKM in the germline V gene. The CDR3 region is CASSFAGGRGETQYF. CDR3 coding DNA: TGTGCCAGCAGTTTTGCAGGGGGTAGAGGGGAGACCCAGTACTTC.

V is TRBV30 and J is TRBJ1-1, with 9 bases identical to TRBD1. The germline CDR1 and CDR2 sequences are GTSNPN and SVGIG (reference sequence). CDR3 length equals 14 residues. The trim removed 5 bases at V and 3 bases at J, leaving 7 bases unmatched. In DNA form, the CDR3 reads TGTGCCTGGGACGACGGACAGGGGCACACTGAAGCTTTCTTT. It yields the protein CAWDDGQGHTEAFF.

This clone was observed a handful of times. The rearrangement joins TRBV7-2 to TRBJ2-5; 7 bases match TRBD1. Germline lookup yields CDR1 SGHTA and CDR2 FQGNSA. The V and J ends lost 5 bases and 1 base, in that order; junction bases with no gene match: 10. The CDR3 runs 16 residues. The CDR3 sequence: CASSPAGDRVQETQYF. The CDR3 DNA is TGTGCCAGCAGCCCTGCCGGAGACAGGGTCCAAGAGACCCAGTACTTC. The full variable domain, completed using reference TRBV7-2 and TRBJ2-5, is GAGVSQSPSNKVTEKGKDVELRCDPISGHTALYWYRQSLGQGLEFLIYFQGNSAPDKSGLPSDRFSAERTGGSVSTLTIQRTQQEDSAVYLCASSPAGDRVQETQYFGPGTRLLVL.